A selection of T cell receptor beta chains follows, all from one sample in a study of blood T cell repertoires in COVID-19. Here immunoSEQ multiplex PCR was the method, and the copy in TCRdb shows in-frame clones only, minus some. The sample carries 65,000 to 80,000 clones, over 70% recorded once. Sample: peripheral blood. All receptors derive from a middle-aged man with active COVID-19. Each CDR3 is given with its conserved first and last residue. D genes are given only for firm matches.

TRBV5-1	TRBJ1-1	TRBD1	TGCGCCAGCAGCCAGGTCGGACAGGGGAATGAAGCTTTCTTT	CASSQVGQGNEAFF
TRBV28	TRBJ1-2	.	TGTGCCAGCAGTTTTGGACAGACGCACTATGGCTACACCTTC	CASSFGQTHYGYTF
TRBV11-2	TRBJ1-3	TRBD1	TGTGCCAGCAAGGGACAGGGGGCAACAAGAAACACCATATATTTT	CASKGQGATRNTIYF
TRBV15	TRBJ2-7	TRBD1	TGTGCCACCAGCGGAGGACAGGGTCCCGAGCAGTACTTC	CATSGGQGPEQYF
TRBV27	TRBJ1-2	.	TGTGCCAGCAGTTTCGTACAGGGCTCTAACTATGGCTACACCTTC	CASSFVQGSNYGYTF
TRBV5-1	TRBJ1-2	.	TGCGCCAGCAGCTTGGGACAGTCTTTAAACTATGGCTACACCTTC	CASSLGQSLNYGYTF
TRBV5-8	TRBJ1-5	.	TGTGCCAGCAGCTTGAGTCGGCAGGTCAATCAGCCCCAGCATTTT	CASSLSRQVNQPQHF
TRBV2	TRBJ1-2	.	TGTGCCAGCAGGGAGGGTATCGGCTATGGCTACACCTTC	CASREGIGYGYTF
TRBV28	TRBJ1-2	.	TGTGCCAGCAGTTTACCTGGCTTTGGCTATGGCTACACCTTC	CASSLPGFGYGYTF
TRBV5-1	TRBJ2-7	TRBD1	TGCGCCAGCAGCTGGGGACAGGTCAGCGAGCAGTACTTC	CASSWGQVSEQYF
TRBV18	TRBJ1-2	.	TGTGCCAGCTCTCTCGGGGTTAGCCGGATGGACTATGGCTACACCTTC	CASSLGVSRMDYGYTF
TRBV5-1	TRBJ2-7	TRBD2	TGCGCCAGCAGCTTGGGGGGGACTAGCGGGAACTACGAGCAGTACTTC	CASSLGGTSGNYEQYF
TRBV28	TRBJ1-2	.	TGTGCCAGCAGGGTCAGGGAATCTCTGGGCTACACCTTC	CASRVRESLGYTF
TRBV6-5	TRBJ2-7	.	TGTGCCAGCAGGACAGGACAGTCTTCCTACGAGCAGTACTTC	CASRTGQSSYEQYF
TRBV19	TRBJ2-6	.	TGTGCCAGTAGTACAATCCTCCAGACTACTGGGGCCAACGTCCTGACTTTC	CASSTILQTTGANVLTF
TRBV10-2	TRBJ2-5	TRBD1	TGCGCCAGCAATCGGGACAGGGGGGAGACCCAGTACTTC	CASNRDRGETQYF
TRBV7-9	TRBJ1-6	.	TGTGCCAGCAGCTCTTTTCTATCACCCCTCCACTTT	CASSSFLSPLHF